The present TCR beta chain was sequenced within a study of shared T cell receptors in the human thymus. V was clipped by 0 bases and J by 7 bases; unmatched bases: 9. There are 17 residues in the CDR3. In germline, CDR1 is LGHNA, CDR2 YNFKEQ. This clone was counted between two and nine times. Measured with immunoSEQ multiplex PCR; TCRdb has only the in-frame clones, and not every one. Found here are some 660,000 clones, roughly 86% of them singletons; the top ten hold under 0.01%. The same specimen was also included in a second study, on human thymus T cells. That work contributes: Those donating were healthy Finnish infants in corrective surgery for congenital heart defects. V and J gene usage appeared biased in thymic and blood repertoires. Related research examined unrelated individuals and reported that their thymic repertoires overlapped highly.

Material for sequencing was thymocytes. This TCR came from a boy under two years old with a congenital heart defect. The chain combines TRBV4-2 with TRBJ1-2, with TRBD1 identical over 12 bases. As DNA, the CDR3 is TGTGCCAGCAGCCAAGATCGTGGGACAGGGGGCCGATCTGGCTACACCTTC. It translates to CASSQDRGTGGRSGYTF.